This entry is about one T cell receptor beta chain. The sample comes from a study of blood T cell repertoires in COVID-19. For the study at large: Sites across the United States, Italy and Spain contributed samples from acute and convalescent COVID-19.

Per the authors' pipeline: Amplifying reference gene primers gave estimates of nucleated cell counts. Method: immunoSEQ multiplex PCR; TCRdb's copy keeps in-frame clones and lacks some. V and J calls and clone size are as listed in that table; D and trimming were resolved from the DNA. There are around 200,000 clones in the sample; around 85% occur only once, and approximately 1% lies in the top ten. Germline CDR1 is KGHSY and CDR2 is FQNENV. After removal of 4 bases from V and 10 bases from J, the junction contained 4 bases not matched to a gene. The CDR3 consists of 13 residues. The chain employs TRBV16 and TRBJ1-2; 12 nucleotides match TRBD1. The source is a man in his thirties or forties with acute or convalescent COVID-19. The material sequenced was peripheral blood. This CDR3 reads CASSLGQGAIYTF. CDR3 DNA sequence: TGTGCCAGCAGCCTGGGACAGGGGGCTATCTACACCTTC.